This is a list of T cell receptor beta chains from one sample in a study of cytomegalovirus exposure and HLA in healthy donors. TCRdb keeps only in-frame clones here, not all; method: immunoSEQ multiplex PCR. The table lists 95,000 to 150,000 clones, 50% to 75% of them singletons. Specimen: PBMCs. The origin of the receptors is a woman between 35 and 50 years old in good health and CMV-seropositive. The CDR3 runs from the conserved cysteine through the conserved F or W. The order of the fields is CDR3 protein, CDR3 DNA, J gene, V gene, D gene, CDR3 length, clone size. A D gene is named only where the DNA matches it firmly. Clone size is not always given. Where it is, it says once, few, many or a class for expanded clones.

CASSFPAGTGAYYGYTF | TGTGCCAGCAGCTTCCCGGCCGGGACAGGGGCTTACTATGGCTACACCTTC | TRBJ1-2 | TRBV9 | TRBD1 | 17 | .
CAIPHYEQYF | TGTGCCATCCCCCACTACGAGCAGTACTTC | TRBJ2-7 | TRBV10-3 | . | 10 | .
CASSLFGPNQPQHF | TGTGCCAGCAGCTTGTTTGGCCCAAATCAGCCCCAGCATTTT | TRBJ1-5 | TRBV5-4 | . | 14 | .
CASSPVNEKLFF | TGTGCCAGCAGCCCCGTTAATGAAAAACTGTTTTTT | TRBJ1-4 | TRBV7-6 | . | 12 | .
CASSLGQGPSYEQYF | TGTGCCAGCAGCTTAGGACAGGGGCCGTCCTACGAGCAGTACTTC | TRBJ2-7 | TRBV5-6 | TRBD1 | 15 | .
CASSLRGGTYEQYF | TGTGCCAGTAGTCTCCGGGGAGGGACCTACGAGCAGTACTTC | TRBJ2-7 | TRBV19 | TRBD2 | 14 | .
CASSGATGGTYEQYF | TGCGCCAGCAGCGGGGCGACAGGGGGTACCTACGAGCAGTACTTC | TRBJ2-7 | TRBV5-1 | TRBD1 | 15 | .
CASSSGQGVFADTQYF | TGTGCCAGCAGTTCGGGACAGGGGGTGTTCGCAGATACGCAGTATTTT | TRBJ2-3 | TRBV5-4 | TRBD1 | 16 | once
CASSFSGQGGSNQPQHF | TGTGCCAGCAGTTTCTCCGGACAGGGGGGGAGCAATCAGCCCCAGCATTTT | TRBJ1-5 | TRBV27 | TRBD1 | 17 | once
CASSYLSTGQSEKLFF | TGTGCCAGCAGTTATCTATCGACAGGTCAGAGCGAAAAACTGTTTTTT | TRBJ1-4 | TRBV6-5 | . | 16 | .
CASSGGASGVDTQYF | TGCGCCAGCAGCGGGGGGGCTAGCGGCGTGGATACGCAGTATTTT | TRBJ2-3 | TRBV10-2 | TRBD2 | 15 | few
CASSSQPTGNPEAFF | TGCGCCAGCAGCTCCCAGCCCACAGGGAACCCTGAAGCTTTCTTT | TRBJ1-1 | TRBV5-1 | . | 15 | .
CASSLKELSGDGLAKNIQYF | TGTGCCAGCAGCTTAAAGGAGTTATCAGGGGATGGGCTAGCCAAAAACATTCAGTACTTC | TRBJ2-4 | TRBV5-4 | . | 20 | .
CASSLLPGTGEAFF | TGTGCCAGCAGTTTACTCCCCGGGACAGGGGAAGCTTTCTTT | TRBJ1-1 | TRBV28 | TRBD1 | 14 | .
CASSGGTGGYGYTF | TGCGCCAGCTCCGGGGGGACGGGAGGCTATGGCTACACCTTC | TRBJ1-2 | TRBV5-1 | . | 14 | .
CASSQDRGGAYQETQYF | TGTGCCAGCAGCCAAGATCGAGGGGGGGCGTACCAAGAGACCCAGTACTTC | TRBJ2-5 | TRBV14 | . | 17 | .
CASSRDRGSEAFF | TGTGCCAGTAGCCGGGACAGGGGGTCTGAAGCTTTCTTT | TRBJ1-1 | TRBV19 | TRBD1 | 13 | .
CASSETGISNQPQHF | TGTGCCAGCAGTGAAACAGGGATCAGCAATCAGCCCCAGCATTTT | TRBJ1-5 | TRBV2 | . | 15 | .
CASDECPGTGIHQPQHF | TGCGCCAGCGACGAATGTCCCGGGACAGGGATCCATCAGCCCCAGCATTTT | TRBJ1-5 | TRBV10-1 | TRBD1 | 17 | few
CASSRGMNTEVFF | TGTGCCAGTAGTCGCGGGATGAACACTGAAGTTTTCTTT | TRBJ1-1 | TRBV19 | . | 13 | .
CASSFEQFSGYEQYF | TGTGCCAGCAGCTTCGAACAATTTAGCGGTTACGAGCAGTACTTC | TRBJ2-7 | TRBV5-4 | . | 15 | .
CASSETGGTYEQYF | TGTGCCAGCAGTGAAACAGGGGGGACCTACGAGCAGTACTTC | TRBJ2-7 | TRBV2 | TRBD1 | 14 | few
CATSRVVAYGYQETQYF | TGTGCCACCAGCAGAGTCGTAGCCTACGGGTACCAAGAGACCCAGTACTTC | TRBJ2-5 | TRBV15 | . | 17 | .
CAITQGQGSTEAFF | TGTGCCATCACCCAAGGACAGGGGTCTACTGAAGCTTTCTTT | TRBJ1-1 | TRBV10-3 | TRBD1 | 14 | .
CAIGDRNYEQYF | TGTGCCATCGGGGACAGAAACTACGAGCAGTACTTC | TRBJ2-7 | TRBV10-3 | TRBD1 | 12 | once
CASSYTRGATDTQYF | TGTGCCAGCAGTTACACCCGGGGGGCCACAGATACGCAGTATTTT | TRBJ2-3 | TRBV6-6 | . | 15 | .
CASSFTATPNSNQPQHF | TGTGCCAGCAGCTTCACGGCGACACCTAATAGCAATCAGCCCCAGCATTTT | TRBJ1-5 | TRBV7-8 | . | 17 | .
CASSPGQALRGYTF | TGTGCCAGCAGCCCGGGACAGGCTCTTCGGGGCTACACCTTC | TRBJ1-2 | TRBV9 | TRBD1 | 14 | .
CASSEAPGQDYNEQFF | TGTGCCAGCAGTGAAGCCCCGGGACAGGACTACAATGAGCAGTTCTTC | TRBJ2-1 | TRBV6-1 | TRBD1 | 16 | .
CASSLAGQGSAEQFF | TGCGCCAGCAGCTTGGCTGGACAGGGGTCTGCTGAGCAGTTCTTC | TRBJ2-1 | TRBV5-1 | TRBD1 | 15 | .
CASSRGGYEQYF | TGTGCCAGCAGCCGGGGAGGGTACGAGCAGTACTTC | TRBJ2-7 | TRBV7-8 | TRBD2 | 12 | few